The 26 T cell receptor beta chains listed next were all sequenced from one sample in a study of beta chain features in type 1 diabetes. The study reverse transcribed the entire isolated RNA, so it sequenced expressed TCRB transcripts. The table came from immunoSEQ multiplex PCR; TCRdb's copy has only in-frame clones and leaves some out. The top ten hold around 0.45% of the sample, which has around 340,000 clones, approximately 8% seen once. Sequencing used central memory CD4+ T cells from blood. Receptor source: a woman aged 18-29 years in good health.

This clone turned up a few times. The chain employs TRBV28 and TRBJ1-5; D is unclear. The CDR3 is made up of 15 amino acids. Germline V gives CDR1 MDHEN, CDR2 SYDVKM. V was cut by 8 bases and J by 4 bases, with 18 bases left in between. CDR3 coding DNA: TGTGCCAGCCGCCCCGGATGGCAGAGAAATCAGCCCCAGCATTTT. Translating it yields CASRPGWQRNQPQHF.

This rearrangement joins TRBV7-6 to TRBJ2-6; D call uncertain. Between the trimmed V and J ends, which lost 0 bases and 2 bases, there was a span of 5 bases. The CDR3 is made up of 15 amino acids. Germline V gene sequence: CDR1 SGHVS, CDR2 FNYEAQ. CDR3 sequence reads: CASSLARTGANVLTF. CDR3 nucleotide sequence: TGTGCCAGCAGCTTAGCGAGGACTGGGGCCAACGTCCTGACTTTC.

The chain carries TRBV7-9 and TRBJ2-4; D possibly corresponds to TRBD2 (6 bases). V was shortened by 1 base and J by 0 bases, with 13 bases between the two germline ends. The CDR3 spans 17 residues. CDR1 is SEHNR, CDR2 FQNEAQ, per germline (reference sequence). CDR3 bases: TGTGCCAGCAGCTTAGTAGGGGCGGGACTAGCCAAAAACATTCAGTACTTC. Translation gives CASSLVGAGLAKNIQYF.

The chain recombines TRBV27 with TRBJ2-5; D possibly corresponds to TRBD2 (6 bases). V gave up 0 bases and J gave up 0 bases, with 8 bases separating them. The CDR3 extends over 15 amino acids. Germline loops: CDR1 MNHEY, CDR2 SMNVEV (reference sequence). The CDR3 is CASSLSSGYQETQYF. CDR3 nucleotide sequence: TGTGCCAGCAGTTTATCAAGCGGGTACCAAGAGACCCAGTACTTC.

This clone was seen more than once but under ten times. The chain has TRBV6-1 and TRBJ2-1, with D hard to call. V was cut by 4 bases and J by 4 bases, with 8 bases left in between. This CDR3 spans 13 amino acids. Germline V gene data show CDR1 as MNHNS and CDR2 as SASEGT. This CDR3 is CASSGQAYNEQFF. CDR3 sequence (DNA): TGTGCCAGCAGTGGGCAGGCTTACAATGAGCAGTTCTTC.

This clone was counted a few times. The V call is TRBV28, the J call TRBJ2-7; a weak D match, TRBD2 (6 bases). Looked up from germline, CDR1 is MDHEN and CDR2 is SYDVKM. Between the trimmed V and J ends, which lost 5 bases and 0 bases, there was a span of 14 bases. The CDR3 totals 15 residues. The CDR3 DNA sequence: TGTGCCAGCAGTGGTCCTCGGAGGGCCTCCTACGAGCAGTACTTC. Its protein is CASSGPRRASYEQYF.

This clone was detected a few times. J is TRBJ1-4 and V is TRBV5-6; 8 bases line up with TRBD1. J gave up 8 bases and V 0 bases, and 6 bases lay outside the gene matches. This CDR3 has 15 residues. Germline-derived CDR1 and CDR2 are SGHDT and YYEEEE. CDR3 nucleotide sequence: TGTGCCAGCAGCTTGGTTGGACAGGGTGGCGAAAAACTGTTTTTT. It specifies CASSLVGQGGEKLFF.

This rearrangement joins TRBV5-4 to TRBJ2-1; D not resolved. CDR1 is SGHNT, CDR2 YYREEE, per germline (reference sequence). The CDR3 is made up of 12 amino acids. The V gene lost 2 bases and the J gene lost 12 bases, with 12 bases spanning the gap. The CDR3 DNA sequence: TGTGCCAGCAGCTTAGATAGGCATGGGCAGTTCTTC. This translates into CASSLDRHGQFF.

This clone was detected only a few times. J is TRBJ2-1 and V is TRBV4-3, with TRBD2 identical over 7 bases. Unmatched junction bases numbered 2, after V lost 4 bases and J lost 2 bases. The germline CDR1 and CDR2 sequences are LGHNA and YSLEER. CDR3 size: 14 residues. This CDR3 reads CASSLLATYNEQFF. The CDR3, as DNA: TGCGCCAGCAGCCTACTAGCGACCTACAATGAGCAGTTCTTC.

There are a few counts of this clone. The J gene is TRBJ2-1, the V gene TRBV11-3; 8 bases fit TRBD2. The CDR3 sequence is 14 residues long. V shed 3 bases, J shed 6 bases, and the junction held 4 bases outside the gene matches. The germline CDR1 and CDR2 sequences are SGHNT and YENEEA. CDR3 in amino acids: CASSFGTRANEQFF. The CDR3 DNA is TGTGCCAGCAGCTTTGGGACTAGGGCCAATGAGCAGTTCTTC.

In its sample, this clone was seen a few times. The chain joins TRBV11-1 to TRBJ2-2; 10 bases are shared with TRBD2. The CDR3 has 15 residues. Germline CDR1 reads SGHAT; CDR2 reads FQDESV (reference sequence). The ends lost 5 bases at V and 8 bases at J; junction bases unmatched: 8. The CDR3 spells CASSPPLAGVGELFF. CDR3 nucleotides: TGTGCCAGCAGCCCCCCCCTAGCGGGAGTAGGGGAGCTGTTTTTT.

The chain has TRBV19 and TRBJ2-1; 12 bases are shared with TRBD1. J gave up 1 base and V 3 bases, and 10 bases lay outside the gene matches. CDR3 length equals 19 residues. Germline lookup yields CDR1 LNHDA and CDR2 SQIVND (reference sequence). The CDR3 region is CASSILGQGAVGSYNEQFF. The CDR3 coding sequence is TGTGCCAGTAGTATCCTGGGACAGGGGGCTGTCGGGTCCTACAATGAGCAGTTCTTC.

This clone has more than one count but fewer than ten. The chain combines TRBV14 with TRBJ2-7; TRBD1 matches 10 bases. Looked up from germline, CDR1 is SGHDN and CDR2 is FVKESK. The CDR3 covers 17 residues. V dropped 4 bases and J dropped 0; count of bases not matched to a gene: 9. This CDR3 reads CASSPLPGQGSSYEQYF. The CDR3 region has the DNA TGTGCCAGCAGCCCTTTACCGGGACAGGGGAGCTCCTACGAGCAGTACTTC. Together with reference TRBV14 and TRBJ2-7, the CDR3 gives the full variable domain: EAGVTQFPSHSVIEKGQTVTLRCDPISGHDNLYWYRRVMGKEIKFLLHFVKESKQDESGMPNNRFLAERTGGTYSTLKVQPAELEDSGVYFCASSPLPGQGSSYEQYFGPGTRLTVT.

This clone was counted ten times or more. The chain has TRBV4-3 and TRBJ2-5; no reliable D call. Germline V lookup: CDR1 LGHNA, CDR2 YSLEER. The length of the CDR3 is 13 residues. The germline V and J ends were trimmed by 0 bases and 5 bases, with 7 bases remaining between them. CDR3 DNA sequence: TGCGCCAGCAGCCAAGATATCTGGGAGACCCAGTACTTC. Translated: CASSQDIWETQYF.

This clone was seen at least ten times. The chain links TRBV10-2 to TRBJ1-5; tentative D call: TRBD1 (5 bases). The CDR3 loop spans 13 amino acids. Germline V CDR1 and CDR2: WSHSY, SAAADI. With 5 bases removed from V and 7 bases from J, the gap between germline ends came to 12 bases. CDR3 loop: CASSIQRGQPQHF. The CDR3 DNA is TGCGCCAGCAGTATCCAGCGGGGGCAGCCCCAGCATTTT.

This clone came up a few times. V is TRBV18 and J is TRBJ1-4; D not resolved. Trimming cost V 2 bases and J 8 bases, with 15 bases left between them. Germline V gives CDR1 KGHSH, CDR2 LQKENI. The CDR3 is 15 residues long. CDR3 DNA: TGTGCCAGCTCACCAGATTCGAGGGTTCGGGAAAAACTGTTTTTT. This translates into CASSPDSRVREKLFF. Full variable domain (remainder filled in from reference TRBV18 and TRBJ1-4): NAGVMQNPRHLVRRRGQEARLRCSPMKGHSHVYWYRQLPEEGLKFMVYLQKENIIDESGMPKERFSAEFPKEGPSILRIQQVVRGDSAAYFCASSPDSRVREKLFFGSGTQLSVL.

This clone has more than one count but fewer than ten. J is TRBJ2-5 and V is TRBV4-1, with TRBD2 matching over 9 bases. The CDR3 is made up of 16 amino acids. Germline trimming cut 4 bases from V and 4 bases from J; bases unmatched to any gene: 10. Germline V gene sequence: CDR1 MGHRA, CDR2 YSYEKL. The CDR3 here is CASSLSPGLASETQYF. For the CDR3, the DNA is TGCGCCAGCAGCCTTTCCCCGGGACTAGCTTCAGAGACCCAGTACTTC.

The rearrangement uses TRBV29-1 and TRBJ1-1; weak D call: TRBD1 (6 bases). Trimming shortened V by 5 bases and J by 11 bases, and 15 bases separated the two germline ends. This CDR3 has 11 residues. CDR1 and CDR2 (germline): SQVTM, ANQGSEA. CDR3 sequence reads: CSVWVRGGAFF. Here the CDR3 DNA reads TGCAGCGTTTGGGTCAGGGGTGGTGCTTTCTTT.

A few counts support this clone. The chain carries TRBV4-2 and TRBJ1-2; TRBD1 agrees at 10 bases. V trimming: 3 bases; J trimming: 6 bases; junction bases outside the gene matches: 4. There are 14 residues in the CDR3. Germline loops: CDR1 LGHNA, CDR2 YNFKEQ. The CDR3 here is CASSQTDRGDGYTF. As DNA, the CDR3 is TGTGCCAGCAGCCAGACGGACAGGGGGGATGGCTACACCTTC.

The chain links TRBV7-2 to TRBJ2-3; D is ambiguous. Germline CDR1 is SGHTA and CDR2 is FQGNSA. The CDR3 extends over 14 amino acids. Trimming left V 1 base short and J 4 bases short, with 9 bases between. CDR3 region: CASSLDIRADTQYF. The CDR3 DNA sequence: TGTGCCAGCAGCTTAGATATTAGAGCAGATACGCAGTATTTT. Together with reference TRBV7-2 and TRBJ2-3, the CDR3 gives the full variable domain: GAGVSQSPSNKVTEKGKDVELRCDPISGHTALYWYRQSLGQGLEFLIYFQGNSAPDKSGLPSDRFSAERTGGSVSTLTIQRTQQEDSAVYLCASSLDIRADTQYFGPGTRLTVL.

This clone occurred a few times. The chain carries TRBV2 and TRBJ1-5, with D hard to call. Per germline, CDR1 SNHLY and CDR2 FYNNEI. The CDR3 has 16 amino acids. The V end lost 3 bases, the J end lost 2 bases, and 14 bases lay between the germline ends. The CDR3 region is CASSENTYGGNQPQHF. Here the CDR3 DNA reads TGTGCCAGCAGTGAGAACACGTACGGCGGCAATCAGCCCCAGCATTTT.

The rearrangement joins TRBV6-1 to TRBJ2-7; D assignment may be TRBD1 or TRBD2 (5 bases each). This CDR3 region has 14 residues. The V end lost 6 bases, the J end lost 5 bases, and 17 bases lay between the germline ends. Germline CDR1 reads MNHNS; CDR2 reads SASEGT. The CDR3 here is CASRRVGARDEQYF. The CDR3 nucleotides are TGTGCCAGCAGGAGGGTCGGGGCAAGGGACGAGCAGTACTTC.

This clone was seen a few times. V is TRBV29-1 and J is TRBJ1-1; TRBD1 might be the D (6 bases). This CDR3 has 13 residues. The V end was cut by 4 bases, the J end by 1 base, with 10 bases between. The V gene's germline CDR1 is SQVTM and CDR2 ANQGSEA. CDR3 bases: TGCAGCGTTGTACAGGGATCGAACACTGAAGCTTTCTTT. Translating gives CSVVQGSNTEAFF.

This clone was seen more than once but under ten times. With a much larger clone just one base away, this may be a read error. This sample includes further DNA sequences coding for the same CDR3. The chain has TRBV2 and TRBJ1-2, with 7 bases aligning to TRBD1. The CDR3 runs to 13 residues. Germline V gene data show CDR1 as SNHLY and CDR2 as FYNNEI. The ends lost 4 bases at V and 2 bases at J; junction bases unmatched: 1. CDR3 in amino acids: CASSVQGNYGYTF. As DNA, the CDR3 is TGTGCCAGCAGTGTACAGGGGAACTATGGCTACACCTTC.

This clone has just a few counts. The rearrangement joins TRBV7-2 to TRBJ1-5, with no clear D. Germline lookup yields CDR1 SGHTA and CDR2 FQGNSA. V lost 1 base, J lost 4 bases, and 11 bases lay in between. The CDR3 is 15 residues long. CDR3 DNA: TGTGCCAGCAGCTTAGTGGGAGGCCAAAATCAGCCCCAGCATTTT. Amino acid sequence: CASSLVGGQNQPQHF.

This clone occurred many times. The chain couples TRBV10-3 to TRBJ2-3, with TRBD1 as a possible D gene (5 bases). Trimming removed 8 bases from V and 1 base from J, with 10 bases in between. Germline-derived CDR1 and CDR2 are ENHRY and SYGVKD. This CDR3 region has 13 residues. CDR3 nucleotide sequence: TGTGCCATCGGCCAGGGTGGCACAGATACGCAGTATTTT. Translated: CAIGQGGTDTQYF.